This entry lists 25 T cell receptor beta chains sequenced from one sample in a study of early T cells in non-severe SARS-CoV-2 infection. TCRdb re-derived calls from the 5' RACE reads in MiXCR, one entry per CDR3 protein. Counted here are some 32,000 distinct CDR3 sequences, over 6.5% occurring once; the ten biggest clones make up approximately 37%. The sample taken for sequencing was whole blood. These receptors all stem from an adult who was a healthcare worker with PCR-confirmed SARS-CoV-2 infection or an uninfected control (not recorded which).

This clonotype was detected ten times or more. The rearrangement joins TRBV20-1 to TRBJ2-3; D perhaps matches TRBD2 (6 bases). The germline V gene has CDR1 DFQATT and CDR2 SNEGSKA (reference sequence). The CDR3 extends over 12 amino acids. With 3 bases removed from V and 3 bases from J, the gap between germline ends came to 7 bases. The CDR3 region has the DNA TGCAGTGCTAGTCTAGCGACAGATACGCAGTATTTT. It codes for CSASLATDTQYF.

The table lists this clonotype with many counts. This chain links TRBV20-1 with TRBJ1-1; D not certain. The CDR3 loop spans 14 amino acids. Trimming took off 6 bases at V and 0 bases at J, with 14 bases between the two ends. Germline lookup yields CDR1 DFQATT and CDR2 SNEGSKA (reference sequence). The CDR3 DNA sequence: TGCAGTGCCATACGCCGACCGCTGAACACTGAAGCTTTCTTT. Translated, it gives CSAIRRPLNTEAFF.

V is TRBV12-3 or TRBV12-4 and J is TRBJ2-1; 10 bases are a match to TRBD1. The length of the CDR3 is 15 residues. The ends lost 6 bases at V and 5 bases at J; junction bases unmatched: 7. The CDR3 here is CASRTGGSDHNEQFF. Written as DNA, the CDR3 is TGTGCCAGCAGGACAGGGGGCTCTGACCACAATGAGCAGTTCTTC.

This clonotype was observed a handful of times. V and J are TRBV19 and TRBJ2-3; the D gene is possibly TRBD2 (6 bases). Germline values: CDR1 LNHDA, CDR2 SQIVND (reference sequence). V lost 6 bases and J lost 1, with 8 bases in between. The CDR3 length is 13 residues. CDR3: CASRPSGTDTQYF. Here the CDR3 DNA reads TGTGCCAGTAGGCCTAGCGGCACAGATACGCAGTATTTT.

This clonotype has ten or more counts. The genes are TRBV18 and TRBJ1-1; D gene unclear. V lost 2 bases to trimming and J lost 1 base, with 5 bases between them. Germline V CDR1 and CDR2: KGHSH, LQKENI. This CDR3 contains 13 residues. CDR3: CASSPSKNTEAFF. Written as DNA, the CDR3 is TGTGCCAGCTCACCAAGCAAGAACACTGAAGCTTTCTTT.

This clonotype has a count of ten or more. The chain uses TRBV6-5 and TRBJ2-7, with 8 bases that match TRBD2. This CDR3 contains 16 residues. Germline V gene lookup returns CDR1 MNHEY and CDR2 SVGAGI. The junction had 4 bases not matched to a gene; V was cut back by 0 bases and J by 0 bases. The CDR3 region has the DNA TGTGCCAGCAGTTACTCAAATAGCGGGGACTCCTACGAGCAGTACTTC. It specifies CASSYSNSGDSYEQYF.

This clonotype was counted only a few times. The V and J genes are TRBV19 and TRBJ2-5, with 8 bases matching TRBD2. Per germline, CDR1 LNHDA and CDR2 SQIVND (reference sequence). The CDR3 covers 15 residues. Unmatched junction bases numbered 10, after V lost 3 bases and J lost 7 bases. The CDR3 coding sequence is TGTGCCAGTAGTATGACAGCGGGAGCACGTCTGACCCAGTACTTC. The encoded protein is CASSMTAGARLTQYF.

This clonotype appeared many times. The V gene is TRBV11-2, the J gene TRBJ2-7; 7 bases align to TRBD2. CDR1 SGHAT and CDR2 FQNNGV come from the germline V gene. The length of the CDR3 is 15 residues. With V trimmed by 3 bases and J by 6 bases, 11 bases remained unmatched. The CDR3 spells CASSFWDGRAFEQYF. DNA for the CDR3: TGTGCCAGCAGCTTTTGGGATGGGAGGGCCTTCGAGCAGTACTTC.

This clonotype was seen repeatedly, ten times or more. The V gene is TRBV4-1, the J gene TRBJ2-2; D perhaps matches TRBD1 (6 bases). There are 15 residues in the CDR3. The germline V gene has CDR1 MGHRA and CDR2 YSYEKL. Trimming removed 1 base from V and 7 bases from J, with 13 bases in between. The CDR3 nucleotides are TGCGCCAGCAGCCAAGCCAGGGGCGGCCGCGGGGAGCTGTTTTTT. This encodes CASSQARGGRGELFF.

This clonotype was detected ten times or more. The V gene is TRBV20-1, the J gene TRBJ2-5; D unresolved. The germline CDR1 and CDR2 sequences are DFQATT and SNEGSKA (reference sequence). The V gene lost 6 bases and the J gene lost 5 bases, with 10 bases spanning the gap. The CDR3 consists of 11 residues. In DNA form, the CDR3 reads TGCAGTGCCAACGTCCGTGAGACCCAGTACTTC. Translation gives CSANVRETQYF.

This clonotype occurred many times. The rearrangement links TRBV19 to TRBJ2-6; D ambiguous. Germline lookup yields CDR1 LNHDA and CDR2 SQIVND (reference sequence). This CDR3 contains 14 residues. The V end lost 3 bases, the J end lost 3 bases, and 6 bases lay between the germline ends. CDR3 region: CASSIGGGANVLTF. CDR3 DNA sequence: TGTGCCAGTAGTATTGGTGGTGGGGCCAACGTCCTGACTTTC.

The rearrangement links TRBV6-2 or TRBV6-3 to TRBJ2-3; D is unresolved. Germline CDR1 MNHEY, CDR2 SVGEGT. Trimming took off 3 bases at V and 2 bases at J, with 12 bases between the two ends. The CDR3 covers 15 residues. CDR3 loop: CASSYRPLHTDTQYF. As DNA, the CDR3 is TGTGCCAGCAGTTATCGACCGCTCCACACAGATACGCAGTATTTT.

This clonotype was recorded at least ten times. V usage is TRBV6-2 or TRBV6-3 and J usage is TRBJ1-5, with D unresolved. Trimming removed 0 bases from V and 5 bases from J, with 8 bases in between. CDR1 is MNHEY, CDR2 SVGEGT, per germline. The CDR3 loop spans 14 amino acids. This CDR3 reads CASSYSNSHQPQHF. The CDR3 DNA follows: TGTGCCAGCAGTTACTCGAACAGCCATCAGCCCCAGCATTTT.

The sample holds many counts of this clonotype. The chain's CDR3 is CASSHSGRADGELFF. In nucleotides, the CDR3 is TGTGCCAGCAGCCATAGCGGGAGGGCCGACGGGGAGCTGTTTTTT. The V and J genes are TRBV3-1 and TRBJ2-2, with 11 bases identical to TRBD2. V dropped 3 bases and J dropped 7; count of bases not matched to a gene: 4. Per germline, CDR1 LGHDT and CDR2 YNNKEL (reference sequence). This CDR3 is built from 15 residues.

This clonotype occurred many times. This sequence joins TRBV18 and TRBJ2-7; D is unresolved. There are 12 residues in the CDR3. The V end was cut by 0 bases, the J end by 2 bases, with 2 bases between. From germline, CDR1 is KGHSH and CDR2 LQKENI. In DNA form, the CDR3 reads TGTGCCAGCTCACCACCGACCTACGAGCAGTACTTC. Translating it yields CASSPPTYEQYF.

Only a few counts were recorded for this clonotype. The rearrangement uses TRBV12-3 or TRBV12-4 and TRBJ2-3; the D call may be TRBD1 or TRBD2 (5 bases each). Trimming left V 5 bases short and J 1 base short, with 13 bases between. CDR3 length equals 15 residues. CDR3 sequence (DNA): TGTGCCAGCAGTGATCCGGGACGCGGCACAGATACGCAGTATTTT. Protein sequence: CASSDPGRGTDTQYF.

The chain carries TRBV19 and TRBJ2-2; D gene ambiguous. The V gene's germline CDR1 is LNHDA and CDR2 SQIVND (reference sequence). Trimming cost V 5 bases and J 2 bases, with 18 bases left between them. The CDR3 loop spans 17 amino acids. CDR3 nucleotide sequence: TGTGCCAGTAGTTCCGTCTGGGGATTTGGAAACACCGGGGAGCTGTTTTTT. This encodes CASSSVWGFGNTGELFF.

This clonotype occurred many times. This sequence joins TRBV30 and TRBJ1-4; D is unclear. V was clipped by 4 bases and J by 7 bases, with 7 bases between them. CDR3 size: 11 residues. CDR1 is GTSNPN and CDR2 is SVGIG in the germline V gene (reference sequence). This chain's CDR3 is CAWTVGEKLFF. CDR3 sequence (DNA): TGTGCCTGGACCGTAGGTGAAAAACTGTTTTTT. Filled out from reference TRBV30 and TRBJ1-4, the complete variable domain reads SQTIHQWPATLVQPVGSPLSLECTVEGTSNPNLYWYRQAAGRGLQLLFYSVGIGQISSEVPQNLSASRPQDRQFILSSKKLLLSDSGFYLCAWTVGEKLFFGSGTQLSVL.

The genes are TRBV18 and TRBJ2-7; no definite D call. In germline, CDR1 is KGHSH, CDR2 LQKENI. The CDR3 spans 13 residues. Trimming cost V 3 bases and J 3 bases, with 9 bases left between them. CDR3 DNA sequence: TGTGCCAGCTCACCCGCTTCGTACTACGAGCAGTACTTC. It encodes CASSPASYYEQYF.

This clonotype was counted between two and nine times. The chain couples TRBV30 to TRBJ2-3, with D tentatively TRBD1 (6 bases). Germline lookup yields CDR1 GTSNPN and CDR2 SVGIG (reference sequence). The CDR3 runs to 14 residues. V lost 2 bases, J lost 2 bases, and 11 bases lay in between. The CDR3 DNA reads as TGTGCCTGGAGTAGGAGACAGGCCACAGATACGCAGTATTTT. This encodes CAWSRRQATDTQYF.

In this sample, this clonotype turned up many times. CDR3 in amino acids: CASSFSGGQETQYF. In DNA form, the CDR3 reads TGTGCCAGCAGCTTTAGCGGGGGGCAAGAGACCCAGTACTTC. The V call is TRBV7-2, the J call TRBJ2-5, with 10 bases identical to TRBD2. Trimming took 3 bases from V and 2 from J; bases not matched to a gene: 0. Germline values: CDR1 SGHTA, CDR2 FQGNSA. The CDR3 has 14 amino acids.

The genes are TRBV28 and TRBJ2-7; 7 bases line up with TRBD2. V gave up 5 bases and J gave up 6 bases; unmatched junction bases: 13. The CDR3 consists of 15 residues. CDR1 is MDHEN, CDR2 SYDVKM, per germline. As DNA, the CDR3 is TGTGCCAGCAGTCCCAGCGGGACTTGGGGAGTCGAGCAGTACTTC. Protein: CASSPSGTWGVEQYF. Full variable domain (outside the CDR3, taken from reference TRBV28 and TRBJ2-7): DVKVTQSSRYLVKRTGEKVFLECVQDMDHENMFWYRQDPGLGLRLIYFSYDVKMKEKGDIPEGYSVSREKKERFSLILESASTNQTSMYLCASSPSGTWGVEQYFGPGTRLTVT.

This sequence joins TRBV6-5 and TRBJ1-2, with D hard to call. Trimming took off 5 bases at V and 2 bases at J, with 18 bases between the two ends. Per the germline V gene, CDR1 is MNHEY and CDR2 is SVGAGI. The CDR3 is 16 residues long. CDR3 residues: CASSPLTAPRNYGYTF. The DNA of the CDR3 is TGTGCCAGCAGTCCTCTTACAGCCCCAAGAAACTATGGCTACACCTTC.

CDR3 residues: CASSVDGGRDTEAFF. CDR3 in DNA: TGTGCCAGCAGCGTAGATGGGGGTCGGGATACTGAAGCTTTCTTT. V gene TRBV9 combines with J gene TRBJ1-1, with D perhaps TRBD1 (5 bases). V was shortened by 0 bases and J by 5 bases, with 14 bases between the two germline ends. Germline CDR1 is SGDLS and CDR2 is YYNGEE. The CDR3 totals 15 residues.

This clonotype was recorded at least ten times. This chain uses TRBV28 with TRBJ2-5; TRBD2 aligns across 12 bases. V gave up 0 bases and J gave up 4 bases; unmatched junction bases: 0. CDR1 is MDHEN and CDR2 is SYDVKM in the germline V gene. The CDR3 has 15 amino acids. The CDR3 sequence is CASSLWGLAGETQYF. CDR3 sequence (DNA): TGTGCCAGCAGTTTATGGGGACTAGCGGGAGAGACCCAGTACTTC.